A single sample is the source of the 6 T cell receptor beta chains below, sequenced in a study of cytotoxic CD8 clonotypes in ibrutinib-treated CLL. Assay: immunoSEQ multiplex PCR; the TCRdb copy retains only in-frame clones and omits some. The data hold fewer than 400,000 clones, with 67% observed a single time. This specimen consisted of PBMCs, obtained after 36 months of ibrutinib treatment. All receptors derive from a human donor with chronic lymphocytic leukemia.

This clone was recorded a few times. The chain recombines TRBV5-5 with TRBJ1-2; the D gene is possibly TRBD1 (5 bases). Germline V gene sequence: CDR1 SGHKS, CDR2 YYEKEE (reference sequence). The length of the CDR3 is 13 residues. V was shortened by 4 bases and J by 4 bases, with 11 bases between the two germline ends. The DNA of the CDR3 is TGTGCCAGCAGCCGACAGCCCCTCTATGGCTACACCTTC. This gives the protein CASSRQPLYGYTF.

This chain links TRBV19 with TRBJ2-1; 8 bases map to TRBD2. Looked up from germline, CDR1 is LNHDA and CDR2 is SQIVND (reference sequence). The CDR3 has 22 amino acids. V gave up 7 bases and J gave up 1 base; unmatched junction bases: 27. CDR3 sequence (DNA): TGTGCCAGTAAGCCCGAAAGCCCAATCGGACTAGCTGACGAACTATCCTACAATGAGCAGTTCTTC. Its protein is CASKPESPIGLADELSYNEQFF.

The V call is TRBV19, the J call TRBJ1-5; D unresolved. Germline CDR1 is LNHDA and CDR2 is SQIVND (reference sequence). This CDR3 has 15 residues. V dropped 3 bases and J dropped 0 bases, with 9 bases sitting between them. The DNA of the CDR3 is TGTGCCAGTAGTATTCTGGAATATAGCAATCAGCCCCAGCATTTT. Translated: CASSILEYSNQPQHF.

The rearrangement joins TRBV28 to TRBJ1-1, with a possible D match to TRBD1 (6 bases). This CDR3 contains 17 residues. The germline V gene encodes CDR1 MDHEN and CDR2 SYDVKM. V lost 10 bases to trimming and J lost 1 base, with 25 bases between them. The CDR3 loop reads CATVPPGPRGPNTEAFF. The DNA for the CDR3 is TGTGCCACAGTTCCCCCCGGCCCCCGGGGGCCGAACACTGAAGCTTTCTTT.

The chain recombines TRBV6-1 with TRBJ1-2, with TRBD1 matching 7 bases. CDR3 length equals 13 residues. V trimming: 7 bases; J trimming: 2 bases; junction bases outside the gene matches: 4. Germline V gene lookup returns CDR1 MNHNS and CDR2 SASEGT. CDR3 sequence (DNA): TGTGCCAGCAACGCACAGGGGAACTATGGCTACACCTTC. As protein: CASNAQGNYGYTF.

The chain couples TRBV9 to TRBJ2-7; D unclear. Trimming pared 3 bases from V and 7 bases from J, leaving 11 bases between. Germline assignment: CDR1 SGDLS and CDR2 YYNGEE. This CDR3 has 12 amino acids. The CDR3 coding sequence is TGTGCCAGCAGCGGCGGCCGTGGGGAGCAGTACTTC. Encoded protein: CASSGGRGEQYF.